Below, 14 T cell receptor beta chains from the same sample are listed, as sequenced in a study of T cells in Graves' hyperthyroidism and ophthalmopathy. From RNA transcripts, TCR beta CDR3 regions were amplified. TCR CDR3 regions were first amplified by RT-PCR with HTBI primers. TCRdb re-called the multiplex PCR reads through MiXCR, storing one row per CDR3 protein. Of more than 650,000 distinct CDR3 sequences listed, 14% are singletons. What was sequenced was blood. These receptors were collected from a woman younger than 30 with Graves' hyperthyroidism.

This clonotype was picked up many times. V and J are TRBV11-2 and TRBJ2-7; either TRBD1 or TRBD2 may supply D (5 bases each). Looked up from germline, CDR1 is SGHAT and CDR2 is FQNNGV. The CDR3 has 15 amino acids. The ends were cut back, 3 bases at V and 1 base at J, with 13 bases in the middle. CDR3 nucleotides: TGTGCCAGCAGCTTCGGGGTGCGACAGTCCTACGAGCAGTACTTC. It yields the protein CASSFGVRQSYEQYF.

This clonotype has ten or more counts. V is TRBV2 and J is TRBJ2-7, with a weak D call TRBD2 (7 bases). Deletions cut 4 bases from V and 4 bases from J, with 14 bases between. CDR1 is SNHLY, CDR2 FYNNEI, per germline. The CDR3 length is 14 residues. In DNA, the CDR3 is TGTGCCAGCAGTGCGGTAGGGGGGGATTACGAGCAGTACTTC. It encodes CASSAVGGDYEQYF. The full variable domain, completed using reference TRBV2 and TRBJ2-7, is EPEVTQTPSHQVTQMGQEVILRCVPISNHLYFYWYRQILGQKVEFLVSFYNNEISEKSEIFDDQFSVERPDGSNFTLKIRSTKLEDSAMYFCASSAVGGDYEQYFGPGTRLTVT.

Ten or more counts support this clonotype. The rearrangement uses TRBV30 and TRBJ2-5; D not resolved. Germline CDR1 reads GTSNPN; CDR2 reads SVGIG (reference sequence). This CDR3 region has 13 residues. Between the trimmed V and J ends, which lost 3 bases and 5 bases, there was a span of 13 bases. The CDR3 loop reads CAWRATPMETQYF. In DNA form, the CDR3 reads TGTGCCTGGAGGGCCACCCCGATGGAGACCCAGTACTTC.

This clonotype came up a few times. The J gene is TRBJ2-5, the V gene TRBV28; D might be TRBD1 or TRBD2, each matching 6 bases. Germline values: CDR1 MDHEN, CDR2 SYDVKM. This CDR3 spans 12 amino acids. V was cut by 4 bases and J by 4 bases, with 7 bases left in between. The CDR3 DNA reads as TGTGCCAGCAGTTGGGGGGCAGAGACCCAGTACTTC. This sequence encodes CASSWGAETQYF.

The chain recombines TRBV4-1 with TRBJ1-6, with a weak D call TRBD1 (5 bases). This CDR3 comprises 17 residues. The V gene's germline CDR1 is MGHRA and CDR2 YSYEKL. V was pared by 2 bases and J by 1 base, with 12 bases between. CDR3 residues: CASSQLVQGSYNSPLHF. In nucleotides, the CDR3 is TGCGCCAGCAGCCAACTCGTCCAGGGTTCCTATAATTCACCCCTCCACTTT.

This clonotype was counted at least ten times. V gene TRBV19 combines with J gene TRBJ2-2; TRBD2 matches 11 bases. The germline gives CDR1 LNHDA, CDR2 SQIVND (reference sequence). The trim removed 4 bases at V and 3 bases at J, leaving 10 bases unmatched. This CDR3 has 18 residues. The CDR3, as DNA: TGTGCCAGTAGTACCGGACCTTTAGCGGGAGGGGACACCGGGGAGCTGTTTTTT. Its translation is CASSTGPLAGGDTGELFF.

This clonotype has only a few counts. The V and J genes are TRBV29-1 and TRBJ2-1; 7 positions match TRBD1. Losses at the gene ends were 5 bases for V and 5 bases for J; bases not matched to a gene: 6. The CDR3 loop spans 13 amino acids. CDR1 and CDR2 from the germline V gene are SQVTM and ANQGSEA. The CDR3 protein is CSVKGAKNNEQFF. CDR3 nucleotide sequence: TGCAGCGTTAAGGGGGCGAAGAACAATGAGCAGTTCTTC.

This clonotype was detected ten times or more. The rearrangement uses TRBV6-1 and TRBJ1-4, with D unresolved. Trimming shortened V by 7 bases and J by 2 bases, and 11 bases separated the two germline ends. This CDR3 comprises 14 residues. From germline, CDR1 is MNHNS and CDR2 SASEGT. The chain's CDR3 is CASTHVATNEKLFF. The CDR3 coding sequence is TGTGCCAGCACCCATGTGGCTACTAATGAAAAACTGTTTTTT.

This clonotype showed up many times. The chain links TRBV9 to TRBJ2-7, with 9 bases lining up with TRBD1. The CDR3 runs to 15 residues. V was pared by 4 bases and J by 5 bases, with 10 bases of the junction left unmatched. Germline-derived CDR1 and CDR2 are SGDLS and YYNGEE. The DNA for the CDR3 is TGTGCCAGCAGCTCCGCCCCGGGACAGGGAAACGAGCAGTACTTC. Translated, it gives CASSSAPGQGNEQYF.

The J gene is TRBJ2-2, the V gene TRBV7-3; D gene ambiguous. There are 16 residues in the CDR3. The V end lost 1 base, the J end lost 6 bases, and 15 bases lay between the germline ends. CDR1 and CDR2 from the germline V gene are SGHTA and FQGTGA. The CDR3, as DNA: TGTGCCAGCAGCTTAAGGCTTCCAGTGCGCGCCGGGGAGCTGTTTTTT. Protein sequence: CASSLRLPVRAGELFF.

The CDR3 coding sequence is TGTGCCAGCAGTTCGGAGGCGGGAGGGCCGCGGGAGCAGTTCTTC. Translated, it gives CASSSEAGGPREQFF. This rearrangement joins TRBV7-2 to TRBJ2-1; 9 bases match TRBD2. V was clipped by 6 bases and J by 10 bases; unmatched bases: 13. CDR1 is SGHTA and CDR2 is FQGNSA in the germline V gene. The CDR3 spans 15 residues.

At least ten counts were recorded for this clonotype. The V call is TRBV29-1, the J call TRBJ2-5; 9 nucleotides align to TRBD2. The CDR3 is 12 amino acids. The V gene end was trimmed by 6 bases and the J gene end by 5 bases; junction bases not matched to a gene: 4. Germline lookup yields CDR1 SQVTM and CDR2 ANQGSEA. CDR3 sequence reads: CSVSSGAETQYF. For the CDR3, the DNA is TGCAGCGTCTCTAGCGGGGCGGAGACCCAGTACTTC.

This clonotype has more than one count but fewer than ten. The V gene is TRBV6-1, the J gene TRBJ2-7; TRBD2 agrees at 15 bases. Unmatched junction bases numbered 5, after V lost 6 bases and J lost 5 bases. Germline CDR1 MNHNS, CDR2 SASEGT. CDR3 size: 15 residues. The chain's CDR3 is CASRGLAGGSNEQYF. CDR3 nucleotides: TGTGCCAGCAGGGGACTAGCGGGAGGCTCAAACGAGCAGTACTTC.

This clonotype was detected many times. The rearrangement joins TRBV20-1 to TRBJ2-7; perhaps TRBD1 as D (5 bases). V dropped 2 bases and J dropped 0 bases, with 14 bases sitting between them. The germline V gene has CDR1 DFQATT and CDR2 SNEGSKA (reference sequence). This CDR3 has 15 amino acids. The CDR3 bases are TGCAGTGCTAGAAGTCCCCAGGGCACCTCCTACGAGCAGTACTTC. Protein sequence: CSARSPQGTSYEQYF.